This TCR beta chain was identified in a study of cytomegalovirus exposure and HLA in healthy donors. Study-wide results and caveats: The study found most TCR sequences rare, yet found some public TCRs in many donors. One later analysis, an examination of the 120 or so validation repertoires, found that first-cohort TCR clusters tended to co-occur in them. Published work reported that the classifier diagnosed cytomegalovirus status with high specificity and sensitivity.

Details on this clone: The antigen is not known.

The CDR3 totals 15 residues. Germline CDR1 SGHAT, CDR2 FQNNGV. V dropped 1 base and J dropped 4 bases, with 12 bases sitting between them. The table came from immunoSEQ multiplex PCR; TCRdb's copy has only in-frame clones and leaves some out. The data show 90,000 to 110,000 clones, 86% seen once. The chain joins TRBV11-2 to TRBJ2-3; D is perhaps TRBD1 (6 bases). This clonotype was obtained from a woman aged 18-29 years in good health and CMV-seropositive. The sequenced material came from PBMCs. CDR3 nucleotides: TGTGCCAGCAGCTTAGGGGTCAGGGGCTCAGATACGCAGTATTTT. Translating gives CASSLGVRGSDTQYF.